This TCR beta chain was sequenced in a study of CD8+CD57+ T cells in acquired aplastic anemia. Whole-study context: Among healthy donors, CD4+ cells averaged around 10 million reads.

Study results and caveats: Patients and controls turned out to have approximately 29 CD8+ CDR3 sequences in common.

The V gene's germline CDR1 is LNHDA and CDR2 SQIVND (reference sequence). V was cut by 4 bases and J by 8 bases, with 8 bases left in between. The CDR3 is 12 residues long. The table lists this clonotype with many counts. What it recognizes is unknown. Genomic DNA served as template for TCR beta VDJ and CDR3 profiling. TCRdb fed the reads into MiXCR, producing one record per CDR3 protein. The sample holds roughly 190,000 distinct CDR3 sequences, roughly half seen once. The gene calls are TRBV19 and TRBJ1-4; D is unclear. The sequence was collected from a human donor in good health, serving as a control. The sequenced material came from sorted CD4+, CD8+, or CD8+CD57+ T cells (not recorded which) from PBMCs. The CDR3 DNA reads TGTGCCAGTAGTACCGGGGTGGAAAAACTGTTTTTT. Its translation: CASSTGVEKLFF.